This TCR beta chain was found in a study of human T cells and chemical hapten exposure (dated by TCRdb to the early 2020s). In the study overall: For sensitization, 2% DPC in acetone was applied to a roughly 2 cm by roughly 2 cm area of upper inner arm skin. Patch testing was done on the upper back using Finn chambers containing 0.01% DPC, and results were scored after 6 days according to International Contact Dermatitis Research Group standards. This study followed changes in the peripheral blood TCR repertoire in vivo during primary and secondary sensitization of alopecia patients to the hapten diphenylcyclopropenone (DPC). The libraries were sequenced as a pool, and the TCR yield per sample differed mostly because of small variations in library volumes within the pool. Blood samples were taken from patients before sensitization (week 0) and at 2, 6 and about 24 weeks after DPC sensitization. Nearly 30 alopecia patients provided blood for TCR sequencing at one to four time points (pre-sensitization, 2, 6 and 24 weeks). Throughout the roughly 26-week study period, patients were also given weekly therapeutic DPC doses on the scalp. The mostly female patient cohort included alopecia areata with under or over 50% scalp involvement, alopecia totalis and alopecia universalis. Overall results and qualifications from the work: Patch test score was positively correlated with the number of PT1 expanded TCRs, with significance at thresholds 8, 16 and 32 but not at 4. No change with DPC sensitization was found in the number of TCRs above 1 in 1000 frequency, and no evidence of global repertoire structure alterations was found. Repeated subsampling changed both the strength of the expansion versus patch-test correlation and the threshold at which the correlation became significant. All patients had alopecia, a presumed autoimmune disease, so their immune response might differ from that of healthy individuals. Expanded TCRs formed significantly more large CDR3 similarity clusters than pre-sensitization or healthy control sets, consistent with antigen-driven responses.

CDR1 and CDR2, looked up from the germline V gene (reference sequence), are SEHNR and FQNEAQ. The germline ends are 16 bases apart after V is trimmed by 5 bases and J by 8 bases. The CDR3 runs 14 amino acids, cysteine and phenylalanine included. The entry retains the CDR3 DNA only, 42 bases that are in frame from base 1. Interpreted using the paper, the time point label stands for: patch test 2, 6 weeks after DPC sensitization. The treatment or condition label, as the study defines it: therapeutic diphenylcyclopropenone sensitization with weekly scalp DPC. Blood at each patch-test visit was drawn before the patch test was applied. To be eligible, patients had to be aged 18 to 70, diagnosed with alopecia and judged suitable for DPC therapy, while pregnant patients were excluded. Total RNA was extracted from unfractionated whole blood that had been collected in Tempus Blood RNA tubes. The library was produced with RACE. TCRdb shows the sequencer as NextSeq 500. During library preparation, unique molecular identifiers were attached to individual cDNA molecules so that TCRs could be counted in a quantitative, reproducible way. Each blood RNA sample was used to sequence both TCR alpha and TCR beta chains. On the study's bioinformatics: A median of around 100,000 TCRs per sample was observed, with a range of about 20,000 to 750,000. The Decombinator software suite was used to annotate the V, J and CDR3 of the TCR reads. Every sample was subsampled to the same number of TCRs (28,000) for the PS versus PT1 abundance plots. TCRs were defined as expanded if absent before sensitization and observed at least eight times at the 2-week time point. The public reads were run again by TCRdb, first through fastp at Q25 and then through MiXCR, and only productive beta chains were kept. Rows with a matching CDR3 protein are joined into one entry that keeps the most common DNA and genes. TCRdb's processing, not the authors', yielded these V and J calls. The sample table holds under 75,000 distinct CDR3 sequences, of which 6.5% to 10% were seen once. The leading ten clones occupy roughly 3% of the sample.

Regarding this clonotype: Its cognate antigen has yet to be identified. Nothing much larger sits one base from this clone, and base qualities are not available.

The sequence derives from a woman aged 45-65 years with alopecia areata. Some clones in this sample may be carry-over from other donors' samples. This sequence uses TRBV7-9 and TRBJ2-1; the D gene is not confidently resolved. This material consisted of whole blood, taken in connection with sensitization to the hapten diphenylcyclopropenone (DPC). The DNA sequence is given as TGTGCCAGCAGCGAGGCCTCTATCGCGGATGAGCAGTTCTTC. Translated, this gives CASSEASIADEQFF. Outside the CDR3, residues come from the reference TRBV7-9 and TRBJ2-1 proteins, so the full variable domain is: DTGVSQNPRHKITKRGQNVTFRCDPISEHNRLYWYRQTLGQGPEFLTYFQNEAQLEKSRLLSDRFSAERPKGSFSTLEIQRTEQGDSAMYLCASSEASIADEQFFGPGTRLTVL.